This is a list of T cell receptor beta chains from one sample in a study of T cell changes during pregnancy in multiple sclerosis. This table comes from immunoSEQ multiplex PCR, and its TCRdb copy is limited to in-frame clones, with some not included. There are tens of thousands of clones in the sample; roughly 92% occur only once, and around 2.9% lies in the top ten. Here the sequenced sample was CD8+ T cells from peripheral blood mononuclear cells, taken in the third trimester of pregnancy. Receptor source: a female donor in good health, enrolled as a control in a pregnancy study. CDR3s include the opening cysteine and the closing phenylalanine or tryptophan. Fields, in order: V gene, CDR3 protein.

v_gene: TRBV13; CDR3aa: CASSLRLGGQGAHYGYTF
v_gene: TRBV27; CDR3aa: CASSLTGQGVYEQYF
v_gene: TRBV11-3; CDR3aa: CASSPGGPEAFF
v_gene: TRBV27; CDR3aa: CASSLTSGSYQETQYF
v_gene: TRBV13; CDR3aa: CASSLGSAASNQPQHF
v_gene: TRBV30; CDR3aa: CAWSQGPRDRGYGYTF
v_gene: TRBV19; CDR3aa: CASSMTGDAYNEQFF
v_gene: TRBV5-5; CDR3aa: CASSSRGLGHF
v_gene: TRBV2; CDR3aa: CASSVDRRYEQYF
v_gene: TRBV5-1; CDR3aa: CASSSEQGLNTGELFF
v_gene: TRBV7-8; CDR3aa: CASSETLASGETQYF
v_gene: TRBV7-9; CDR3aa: CASSLASHNSPLHF
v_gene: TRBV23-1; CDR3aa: CASSPRKNEKLFF
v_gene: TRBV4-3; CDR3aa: CASSQFTSGTGAYGYTF
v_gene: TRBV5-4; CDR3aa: CASSLERGSYEQYF
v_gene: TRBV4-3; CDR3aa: CASSQDEDKFNSPLHF
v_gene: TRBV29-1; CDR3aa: CSVDRLGEQYF
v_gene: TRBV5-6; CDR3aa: CASSPRYSSGNTIYF